The TCR beta chain described here comes from a study of T cell responses to AZD1222 COVID-19 vaccine. Study-wide points: Reports say nearly half of spike-specific TCRs go after unmutated variant regions.

Using immunoSEQ multiplex PCR, the repertoire was profiled, and TCRdb retains in-frame clones only, with some absent. The sample includes under 200,000 clones, about 90% seen only once; the top ten take 1.3%. Looked up from germline, CDR1 is MNHEY and CDR2 is SMNVEV (reference sequence). The CDR3 runs to 11 residues. The ends were cut back, 6 bases at V and 6 bases at J, with 6 bases in the middle. Worth noting for this clone: Its antigen is undetermined.

This sequence originates from an adult who received the AZD1222 COVID-19 vaccine. The sequences come from peripheral blood, collected 28 days after the second AZD1222 dose. The V and J genes are TRBV27 and TRBJ2-1; D gene uncertain. CDR3 nucleotide sequence: TGTGCCAGCAGAGCCCTCAATGAGCAGTTCTTC. The encoded protein is CASRALNEQFF.